These 10 T cell receptor beta chains originate from one sample sequenced in a study of PD-1 blockade in classical Hodgkin lymphoma. Time point denoted: newly diagnosed, previously untreated cHL patient sample. Only in-frame clones appear in the TCRdb table, and some are missing; sequencing was by immunoSEQ multiplex PCR. The data show about 25,000 clones, approximately 95% seen once. The sequencing input was peripheral blood mononuclear cells (PBMCs). These receptors all come from a human donor with classical Hodgkin lymphoma.

This clone showed up just once. This chain links TRBV5-4 with TRBJ2-2; the match to TRBD2 covers 7 bases. The germline V gene has CDR1 SGHNT and CDR2 YYREEE (reference sequence). With 1 base clipped from V and 7 bases from J, the junction kept 7 bases outside the gene matches. The CDR3 has 15 amino acids. The CDR3 DNA is TGTGCCAGCAGCTTGTGGGGACTATCTGGCGGGGAGCTGTTTTTT. Translation gives CASSLWGLSGGELFF.

The V and J genes are TRBV6-5 and TRBJ1-4; 7 bases agree with TRBD1. Germline CDR1 MNHEY, CDR2 SVGAGI. V lost 5 bases and J lost 7; bases outside the gene matches: 10. The CDR3 totals 15 residues. CDR3 sequence reads: CASSRGRQGGEKLFF. CDR3 DNA sequence: TGTGCCAGCAGTCGTGGGAGACAGGGAGGTGAAAAACTGTTTTTT.

The chain is built from TRBV7-2 and TRBJ1-5; D remains ambiguous. Per the germline V gene, CDR1 is SGHTA and CDR2 is FQGNSA. This CDR3 has 14 residues. V dropped 6 bases and J dropped 3 bases, with 12 bases sitting between them. The CDR3 loop reads CASRQPGFNQPQHF. The CDR3 DNA follows: TGTGCCAGCAGACAACCGGGTTTCAATCAGCCCCAGCATTTT.

This chain joins TRBV7-2 and TRBJ2-5; 8 bases align to TRBD1. The V segment lost 2 bases and the J segment 3 bases; nucleotides outside the gene matches: 5. This CDR3 is built from 15 residues. Per the germline V gene, CDR1 is SGHTA and CDR2 is FQGNSA. The CDR3 loop is CASSLTGTGKETQYF. The CDR3 nucleotides are TGTGCCAGCAGCTTAACAGGGACAGGAAAAGAGACCCAGTACTTC.

V usage is TRBV28 and J usage is TRBJ2-7; D unclear. V was cut by 2 bases and J by 6 bases, with 11 bases left in between. The CDR3 is 13 residues long. The V gene's germline CDR1 is MDHEN and CDR2 SYDVKM. CDR3 nucleotide sequence: TGTGCCAGCAGTTTAGGCCGTGAGAGCGAGCAGTACTTC. This translates into CASSLGRESEQYF. Drawing the rest from reference TRBV28 and TRBJ2-7, the complete variable domain is DVKVTQSSRYLVKRTGEKVFLECVQDMDHENMFWYRQDPGLGLRLIYFSYDVKMKEKGDIPEGYSVSREKKERFSLILESASTNQTSMYLCASSLGRESEQYFGPGTRLTVT.

The chain is built from TRBV5-4 and TRBJ2-3, with D possibly being TRBD1 (5 bases). Per germline, CDR1 SGHNT and CDR2 YYREEE (reference sequence). CDR3 size: 13 residues. V lost 0 bases and J lost 8, with 10 bases in between. CDR3 protein: CASSLEPDSTQYF. In DNA, the CDR3 is TGTGCCAGCAGCTTGGAGCCAGACAGTACGCAGTATTTT.

This clone showed up just once. The chain employs TRBV30 and TRBJ2-7; no firm D call. V lost 2 bases and J 6 bases, leaving 11 bases between the germline ends. The CDR3 has 12 amino acids. Per germline, CDR1 GTSNPN and CDR2 SVGIG (reference sequence). CDR3 bases: TGTGCCTGGAGTTCTGAGGTGAGCGAGCAGTACTTC. Translated, it gives CAWSSEVSEQYF.

Regarding this clone: Possible read error: a much larger clone is one base away. The chain couples TRBV4-1 to TRBJ2-6; 8 nucleotides agree with TRBD2. The CDR3 is made up of 17 amino acids. Germline V gene sequence: CDR1 MGHRA, CDR2 YSYEKL. Trimming at V came to 0 bases and at J to 4 bases, leaving 5 bases not matched to a gene. The CDR3 region has the DNA TGCGCCAGCAGCCAAGAAACCGGGGGGGTCGGGGCCAACGTCCTGACTTTC. Amino acid sequence: CASSQETGGVGANVLTF.

The chain links TRBV29-1 to TRBJ2-1; D gene unclear. V was clipped by 6 bases and J by 0 bases, with 6 bases between them. Germline V CDR1 and CDR2: SQVTM, ANQGSEA. The CDR3 consists of 12 residues. The CDR3: CSVELSYNEQFF. The DNA of the CDR3 is TGCAGCGTGGAACTCTCCTACAATGAGCAGTTCTTC.

This chain connects TRBV30 to TRBJ2-1; D is perhaps TRBD1 (5 bases). This CDR3 region has 14 residues. V was trimmed by 5 bases and J by 4 bases, leaving 15 bases between them. Germline V gene sequence: CDR1 GTSNPN, CDR2 SVGIG (reference sequence). The chain's CDR3 is CAWAGQQRYNEQFF. CDR3 coding DNA: TGTGCCTGGGCCGGACAACAAAGGTACAATGAGCAGTTCTTC.